Following are 18 T cell receptor beta chains from one sample sequenced in a study of shared clonotypes between healthy human individuals. Using immunoSEQ multiplex PCR, the repertoire was profiled, and TCRdb retains in-frame clones only, with some absent. The table has about 1.5 million clones, about 98% seen once. The sequenced sample consisted of naive CD4+ T cells sorted from blood. As to subset: CD45RA+ positively selected. These receptors all come from a man aged 25-45 years in good health.

As to this clone: Other DNA sequences in this specimen translate into the identical CDR3. The chain has TRBV9 and TRBJ2-5; 8 bases are shared with TRBD1. Germline loops: CDR1 SGDLS, CDR2 YYNGEE. The CDR3 spans 15 residues. Trimming removed 0 bases from V and 1 base from J; junction bases left unmatched: 2. The CDR3 DNA reads TGTGCCAGCAGCGTAGGCGGGACAGGCCAAGAGACCCAGTACTTC. This sequence encodes CASSVGGTGQETQYF.

This sequence joins TRBV6-6 and TRBJ2-1; the D gene could be TRBD1 or TRBD2 (7 bases each). Germline values: CDR1 MNHNY, CDR2 SVGAGI (reference sequence). This CDR3 is built from 14 residues. The germline V and J ends were trimmed by 3 bases and 7 bases, with 13 bases remaining between them. The CDR3 loop is CASSYQGGRNEQFF. The CDR3 bases are TGTGCCAGCAGTTATCAGGGGGGGAGAAATGAGCAGTTCTTC.

The V and J genes are TRBV6-5 and TRBJ1-5; tentative D call: TRBD1 (5 bases). V lost 2 bases and J lost 9, with 14 bases in between. This CDR3 has 14 residues. Germline CDR1 MNHEY, CDR2 SVGAGI. Here the CDR3 DNA reads TGTGCCAGCAGTTACGCCGCGGGGGACCGGCCCCAGCATTTT. Its protein is CASSYAAGDRPQHF.

The chain carries TRBV9 and TRBJ1-2; the D is unclear. With 0 bases removed from V and 3 bases from J, the gap between germline ends came to 9 bases. The CDR3 loop spans 14 amino acids. The germline gives CDR1 SGDLS, CDR2 YYNGEE. The CDR3: CASSVDISDYGYTF. CDR3 nucleotide sequence: TGTGCCAGCAGCGTAGATATCTCGGACTATGGCTACACCTTC.

The chain has TRBV15 and TRBJ1-5; no clear D. This CDR3 is 15 amino acids long. Germline assignment: CDR1 LNHNV and CDR2 YYDKDF (reference sequence). V dropped 0 bases and J dropped 0 bases, with 6 bases sitting between them. The DNA of the CDR3 is TGTGCCACCAGCAGAGATTCATATAGCAATCAGCCCCAGCATTTT. Translation: CATSRDSYSNQPQHF.

The genes are TRBV27 and TRBJ2-3; D unresolved. V was cut by 8 bases and J by 0 bases, with 18 bases left in between. The V gene's germline CDR1 is MNHEY and CDR2 SMNVEV (reference sequence). The CDR3 has 16 residues. The CDR3 region is CASRRHSKLSTDTQYF. CDR3 nucleotides: TGTGCCAGCCGTCGACATTCTAAACTTAGCACAGATACGCAGTATTTT.

The DNA of the CDR3 is TGTGCCAGCAGCTTAGTTGGGGGCGGAAACACCATATATTTT. Residues: CASSLVGGGNTIYF. The genes are TRBV11-2 and TRBJ1-3; possible D gene TRBD1, 6 bases. Germline CDR1 is SGHAT and CDR2 is FQNNGV. The length of the CDR3 is 14 residues. The V end was cut by 1 base, the J end by 4 bases, with 8 bases between.

CDR3 DNA: TGTGCCAGCAGCTGGCTATTAGCGGGGAACAACAATGAGCAGTTCTTC. The encoded protein is CASSWLLAGNNNEQFF. The chain couples TRBV7-8 to TRBJ2-1; TRBD2 matches 8 bases. From germline, CDR1 is SGHVS and CDR2 FQNEAQ. Germline trimming cut 4 bases from V and 5 bases from J; bases unmatched to any gene: 10. This CDR3 comprises 16 residues.

In this sample, this clone turned up once. This chain uses TRBV18 with TRBJ2-7; D is uncertain. CDR1 and CDR2 (germline): KGHSH, LQKENI. The germline V and J ends were trimmed by 3 bases and 5 bases, with 23 bases remaining between them. This CDR3 is 17 amino acids long. The CDR3 DNA is TGTGCCAGCTCACCTAGAGTTGCCACTATTTCGATCCACGAGCAGTACTTC. Translating it yields CASSPRVATISIHEQYF.

The CDR3 region is CASSLGATGTSRMTGELFF. The DNA of the CDR3 is TGTGCCAGCAGCTTAGGAGCGACGGGTACGAGTAGGATGACCGGGGAGCTGTTTTTT. The V call is TRBV7-6, the J call TRBJ2-2; D call uncertain. CDR1 and CDR2 from the germline V gene are SGHVS and FNYEAQ. The V and J ends lost 1 base and 5 bases respectively, with 23 bases between them. The CDR3 runs 19 residues.

The V call is TRBV28, the J call TRBJ2-7; D uncertain. Germline CDR1 is MDHEN and CDR2 is SYDVKM. The CDR3 is 16 residues long. V was cut by 3 bases and J by 5 bases, with 20 bases left in between. CDR3 sequence reads: CASSFMPAKAGDEQYF. DNA of the CDR3: TGTGCCAGCAGTTTCATGCCTGCAAAAGCCGGCGACGAGCAGTACTTC.

This sequence joins TRBV15 and TRBJ2-7, with 11 bases fitting TRBD1. Germline CDR1 and CDR2: LNHNV and YYDKDF (reference sequence). V shed 4 bases, J shed 7 bases, and the junction held 15 bases outside the gene matches. The CDR3 is 17 residues long. The CDR3 loop reads CATSNTHRDRGVREQYF. CDR3 in DNA: TGTGCCACCAGCAACACCCATAGGGACAGGGGGGTTCGAGAGCAGTACTTC. The variable domain in full, completed from reference TRBV15 and TRBJ2-7, reads DAMVIQNPRYQVTQFGKPVTLSCSQTLNHNVMYWYQQKSSQAPKLLFHYYDKDFNNEADTPDNFQSRRPNTSFCFLDIRSPGLGDTAMYLCATSNTHRDRGVREQYFGPGTRLTVT.

The chain joins TRBV27 to TRBJ2-4; 7 bases align to TRBD2. CDR1 is MNHEY and CDR2 is SMNVEV in the germline V gene (reference sequence). The V segment lost 4 bases and the J segment 4 bases; nucleotides outside the gene matches: 10. The CDR3 consists of 16 residues. CDR3 sequence: CASSSLGEGFKNIQYF. The CDR3 region has the DNA TGTGCCAGCAGTTCCCTTGGGGAGGGATTTAAAAACATTCAGTACTTC.

The chain links TRBV11-2 to TRBJ2-5; perhaps TRBD2 as D (6 bases). CDR1 is SGHAT, CDR2 FQNNGV, per germline. The CDR3 has 15 residues. V was pared by 0 bases and J by 2 bases, with 10 bases between. CDR3 sequence: CASSLDQTRQETQYF. CDR3 DNA: TGTGCCAGCAGCTTAGACCAGACTAGGCAAGAGACCCAGTACTTC.

This clone has a single count. The rearrangement links TRBV25-1 to TRBJ2-3, with D unclear. V lost 1 base to trimming and J lost 0 bases, with 11 bases between them. CDR1 is MGHDK, CDR2 SYGVNS, per germline. The CDR3 is 16 residues long. CDR3 in amino acids: CASSEFGGASTDTQYF. The CDR3, as DNA: TGTGCCAGCAGTGAATTTGGCGGTGCTAGCACAGATACGCAGTATTTT. Based on the CDR3 plus reference TRBV25-1 and TRBJ2-3, the full variable domain is EADIYQTPRYLVIGTGKKITLECSQTMGHDKMYWYQQDPGMELHLIHYSYGVNSTEKGDLSSESTVSRIRTEHFPLTLESARPSHTSQYLCASSEFGGASTDTQYFGPGTRLTVL.

V usage is TRBV5-1 and J usage is TRBJ2-5; 9 nucleotides agree with TRBD1. This CDR3 contains 16 residues. V shed 5 bases, J shed 1 base, and the junction held 9 bases outside the gene matches. CDR1 is SGHRS and CDR2 is YFSETQ in the germline V gene. CDR3 loop: CASSKEVGQGQETQYF. CDR3 DNA sequence: TGCGCCAGCAGTAAGGAGGTGGGACAGGGCCAAGAGACCCAGTACTTC.

The chain has TRBV7-5 and TRBJ2-2; TRBD2, as called in the table, went unchecked against the DNA. TRBV7-5 counts as a pseudogene. The CDR3 is 17 residues long. As DNA, the CDR3 is TGTGCCAGAAGCTTAGTAATAGGGACTAGGAACACCGGGGAGCTGTTTTTT. Encoded protein: CARSLVIGTRNTGELFF.

This clone was counted once. Other nucleotide sequences in the sample specify the same CDR3. The genes are TRBV9 and TRBJ2-1, with 8 bases identical to TRBD2. The ends lost 0 bases at V and 3 bases at J; junction bases unmatched: 5. Germline values: CDR1 SGDLS, CDR2 YYNGEE. The CDR3 loop spans 16 amino acids. The CDR3 sequence is CASSVAGSGSYNEQFF. The CDR3 coding sequence is TGTGCCAGCAGCGTAGCTGGGAGCGGGAGCTACAATGAGCAGTTCTTC.